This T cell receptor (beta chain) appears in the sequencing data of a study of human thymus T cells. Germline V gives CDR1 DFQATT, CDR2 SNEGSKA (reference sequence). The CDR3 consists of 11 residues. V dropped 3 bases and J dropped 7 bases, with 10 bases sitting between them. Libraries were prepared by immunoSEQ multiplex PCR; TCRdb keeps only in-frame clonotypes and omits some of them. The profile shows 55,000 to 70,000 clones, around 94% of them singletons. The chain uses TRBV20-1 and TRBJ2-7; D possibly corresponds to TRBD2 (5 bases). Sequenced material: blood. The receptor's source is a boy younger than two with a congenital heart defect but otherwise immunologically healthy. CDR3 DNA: TGCAGTGCTAGGGACCGGGGTGAGCAGTACTTC. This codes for CSARDRGEQYF.